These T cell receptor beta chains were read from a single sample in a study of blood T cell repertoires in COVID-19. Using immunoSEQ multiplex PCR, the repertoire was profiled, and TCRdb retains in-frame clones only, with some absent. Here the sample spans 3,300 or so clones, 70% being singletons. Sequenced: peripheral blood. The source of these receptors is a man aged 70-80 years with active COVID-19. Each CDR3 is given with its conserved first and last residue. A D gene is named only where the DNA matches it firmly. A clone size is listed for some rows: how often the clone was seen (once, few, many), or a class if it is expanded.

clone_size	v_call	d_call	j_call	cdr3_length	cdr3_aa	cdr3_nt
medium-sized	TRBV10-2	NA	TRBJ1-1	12	CASSDGDTEAFF	TGCGCCAGCAGTGACGGGGACACTGAAGCTTTCTTT
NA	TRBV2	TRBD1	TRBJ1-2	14	CASTLNQGAIGYTF	TGTGCCAGCACCCTAAACCAGGGGGCCATTGGCTACACCTTC
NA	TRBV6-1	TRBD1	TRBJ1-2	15	CASSERVGTADGYTF	TGTGCCAGCAGTGAAAGGGTGGGGACAGCGGATGGCTACACCTTC
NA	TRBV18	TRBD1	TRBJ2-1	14	CASSGQGDDNEQFF	TGTGCCAGCTCAGGGCAGGGGGACGATAATGAGCAGTTCTTC
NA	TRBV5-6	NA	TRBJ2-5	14	CASSLYGSSETQYF	TGTGCCAGCAGCTTGTACGGTAGTTCGGAGACCCAGTACTTC
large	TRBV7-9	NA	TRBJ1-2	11	CASSPTIFYTF	TGTGCCAGCAGCCCGACAATTTTCTACACCTTC
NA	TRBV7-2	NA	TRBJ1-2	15	CASSENAGAAPAYTF	TGTGCCAGCAGCGAAAACGCGGGTGCTGCTCCCGCCTACACCTTC
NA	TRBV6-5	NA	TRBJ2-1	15	CASVRRVGAYNEQFF	TGTGCCAGCGTTAGGCGGGTTGGGGCCTACAATGAGCAGTTCTTC
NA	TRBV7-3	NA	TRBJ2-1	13	CASSLNLGVKQFF	TGTGCCAGCAGCTTAAATCTCGGTGTCAAGCAGTTCTTC
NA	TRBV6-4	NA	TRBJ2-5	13	CASSADIRGLKYF	TGTGCCAGCAGCGCAGATATCCGGGGACTTAAGTACTTC
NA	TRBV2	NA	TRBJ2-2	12	CASSQNIGELFF	TGTGCCAGCAGTCAGAACATTGGGGAGCTGTTTTTT
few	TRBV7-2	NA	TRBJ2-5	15	CASSTMVAGQRTQYF	TGTGCCAGCAGCACGATGGTGGCAGGACAGCGGACCCAGTACTTC
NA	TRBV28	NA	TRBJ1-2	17	CASSSPSGGPSFYGYTF	TGTGCCAGCAGTTCGCCCAGTGGAGGGCCCAGCTTCTATGGCTACACCTTC
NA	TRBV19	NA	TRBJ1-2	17	CASSLNLGAQGNYGYTF	TGTGCCAGTAGTCTGAACCTGGGGGCCCAGGGAAACTATGGCTACACCTTC
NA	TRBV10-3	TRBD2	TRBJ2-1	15	CATSGGAGGPLEQFF	TGTGCCACAAGTGGGGGTGCGGGAGGGCCACTTGAGCAGTTCTTC
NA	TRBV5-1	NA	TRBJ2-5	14	CASSLAAGMKTQYF	TGCGCCAGCAGCTTGGCCGCAGGGATGAAGACCCAGTACTTC
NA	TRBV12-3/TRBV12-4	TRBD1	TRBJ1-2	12	CASSLGQLGYTF	TGTGCCAGCAGCCTGGGACAGTTGGGCTACACCTTC
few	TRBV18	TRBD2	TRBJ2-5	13	CASSTSGRETQYF	TGTGCCAGCTCAACAAGCGGGAGAGAGACCCAGTACTTC
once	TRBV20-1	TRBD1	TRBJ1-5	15	CSASAGTGGNQPQHF	TGCAGTGCTAGTGCGGGGACAGGGGGCAATCAGCCCCAGCATTTT
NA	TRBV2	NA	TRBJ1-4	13	CASSDLRGEKLFF	TGTGCCAGCAGTGATCTCCGAGGTGAAAAACTGTTTTTT
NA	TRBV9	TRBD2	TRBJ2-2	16	CASSARLALESGELFF	TGTGCCAGCAGCGCCCGACTAGCTTTAGAGTCCGGGGAGCTGTTTTTT
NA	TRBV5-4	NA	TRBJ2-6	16	CASSLASVAGANVLTF	TGTGCCAGCAGCTTGGCCTCGGTTGCTGGGGCCAACGTCCTGACTTTC